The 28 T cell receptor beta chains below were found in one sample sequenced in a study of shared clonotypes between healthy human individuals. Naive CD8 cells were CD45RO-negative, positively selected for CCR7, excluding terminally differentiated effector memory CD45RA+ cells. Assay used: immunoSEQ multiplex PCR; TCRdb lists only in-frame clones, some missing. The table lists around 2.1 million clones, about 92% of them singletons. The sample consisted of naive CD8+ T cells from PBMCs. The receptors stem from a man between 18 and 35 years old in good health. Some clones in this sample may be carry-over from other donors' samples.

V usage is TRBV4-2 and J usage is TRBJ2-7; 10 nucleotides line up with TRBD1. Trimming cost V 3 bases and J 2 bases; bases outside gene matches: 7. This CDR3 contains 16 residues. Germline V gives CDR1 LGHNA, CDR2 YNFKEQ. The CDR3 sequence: CASSQEPGQGTYEQYF. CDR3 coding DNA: TGTGCCAGCAGCCAGGAGCCGGGACAGGGGACCTACGAGCAGTACTTC.

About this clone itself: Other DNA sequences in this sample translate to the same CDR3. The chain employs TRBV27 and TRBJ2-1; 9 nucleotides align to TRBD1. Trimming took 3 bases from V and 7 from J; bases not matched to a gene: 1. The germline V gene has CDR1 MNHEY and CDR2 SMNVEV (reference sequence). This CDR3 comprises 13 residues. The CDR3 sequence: CASSLDRGNEQFF. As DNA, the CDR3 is TGTGCCAGCAGTTTGGACAGGGGAAATGAGCAGTTCTTC.

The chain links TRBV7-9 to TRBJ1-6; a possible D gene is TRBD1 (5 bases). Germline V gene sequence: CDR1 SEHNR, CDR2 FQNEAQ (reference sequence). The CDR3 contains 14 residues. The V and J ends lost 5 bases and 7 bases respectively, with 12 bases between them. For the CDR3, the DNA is TGTGCCAGCAGCCTCGGGGGAGGGAATTCACCCCTCCACTTT. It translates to CASSLGGGNSPLHF.

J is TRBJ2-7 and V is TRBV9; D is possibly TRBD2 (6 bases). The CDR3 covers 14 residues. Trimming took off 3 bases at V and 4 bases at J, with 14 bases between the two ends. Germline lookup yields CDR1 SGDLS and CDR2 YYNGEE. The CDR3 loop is CASSDRERPYEQYF. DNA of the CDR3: TGTGCCAGCAGCGATCGGGAGAGACCGTACGAGCAGTACTTC.

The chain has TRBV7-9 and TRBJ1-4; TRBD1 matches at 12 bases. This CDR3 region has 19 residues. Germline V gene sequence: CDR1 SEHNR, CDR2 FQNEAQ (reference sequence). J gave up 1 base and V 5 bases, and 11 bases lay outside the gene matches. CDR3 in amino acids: CASSKSWDRGLLTNEKLFF. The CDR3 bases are TGTGCCAGCAGCAAGAGCTGGGACAGGGGGCTCTTAACTAATGAAAAACTGTTTTTT.

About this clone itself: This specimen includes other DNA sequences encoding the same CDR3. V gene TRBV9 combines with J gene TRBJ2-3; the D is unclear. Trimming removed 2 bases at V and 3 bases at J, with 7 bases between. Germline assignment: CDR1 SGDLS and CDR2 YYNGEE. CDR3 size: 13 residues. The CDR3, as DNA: TGTGCCAGCAGCGTGGGCCTTACAGATACGCAGTATTTT. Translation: CASSVGLTDTQYF.

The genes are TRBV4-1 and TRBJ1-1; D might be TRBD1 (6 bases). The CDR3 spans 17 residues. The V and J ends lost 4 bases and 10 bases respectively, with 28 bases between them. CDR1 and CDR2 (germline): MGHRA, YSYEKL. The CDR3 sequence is CASSLNVGGAIWVGAFF. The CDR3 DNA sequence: TGCGCCAGCAGCCTGAATGTCGGGGGCGCTATTTGGGTCGGAGCTTTCTTT.

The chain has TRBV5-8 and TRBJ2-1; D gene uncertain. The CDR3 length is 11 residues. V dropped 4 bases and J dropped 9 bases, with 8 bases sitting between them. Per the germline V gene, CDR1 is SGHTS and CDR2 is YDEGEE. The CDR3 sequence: CASSLSSEQFF. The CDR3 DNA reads TGTGCCAGCAGCCTATCTAGTGAGCAGTTCTTC.

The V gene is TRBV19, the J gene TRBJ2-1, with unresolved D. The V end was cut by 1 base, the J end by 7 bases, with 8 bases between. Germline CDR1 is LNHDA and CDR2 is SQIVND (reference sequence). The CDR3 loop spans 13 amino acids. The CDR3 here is CASSIVVWNEQFF. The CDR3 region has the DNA TGTGCCAGTAGTATAGTGGTCTGGAATGAGCAGTTCTTC.

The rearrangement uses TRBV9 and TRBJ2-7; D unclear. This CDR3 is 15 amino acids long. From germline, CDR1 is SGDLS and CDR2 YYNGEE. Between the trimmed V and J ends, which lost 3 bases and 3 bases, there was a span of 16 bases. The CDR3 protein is CASSARSDGYYEQYF. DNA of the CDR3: TGTGCCAGCAGCGCACGCTCGGACGGCTACTACGAGCAGTACTTC. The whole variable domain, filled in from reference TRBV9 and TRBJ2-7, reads DSGVTQTPKHLITATGQRVTLRCSPRSGDLSVYWYQQSLDQGLQFLIQYYNGEERAKGNILERFSAQQFPDLHSELNLSSLELGDSALYFCASSARSDGYYEQYFGPGTRLTVT.

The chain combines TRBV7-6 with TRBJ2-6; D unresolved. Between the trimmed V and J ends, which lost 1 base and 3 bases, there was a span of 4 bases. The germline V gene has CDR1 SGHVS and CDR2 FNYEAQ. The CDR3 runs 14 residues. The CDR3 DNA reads TGTGCCAGCAGCTTAGTATTTGGGGCCAACGTCCTGACTTTC. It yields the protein CASSLVFGANVLTF.

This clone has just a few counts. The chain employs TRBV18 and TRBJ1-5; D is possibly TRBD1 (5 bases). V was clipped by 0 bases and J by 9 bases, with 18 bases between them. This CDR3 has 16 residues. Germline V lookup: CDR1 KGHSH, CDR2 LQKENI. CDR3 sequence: CASSPPGRVTDRPQHF. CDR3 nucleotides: TGTGCCAGCTCACCACCGGGCAGGGTAACAGATCGGCCCCAGCATTTT.

The CDR3: CASSPHGTGVGTNYGYTF. Here the CDR3 DNA reads TGCGCCAGCAGCCCCCACGGGACAGGGGTGGGAACTAACTATGGCTACACCTTC. V and J are TRBV5-1 and TRBJ1-2; the match to TRBD1 covers 10 bases. J gave up 0 bases and V 4 bases, and 12 bases lay outside the gene matches. CDR3 length equals 18 residues. Germline V gives CDR1 SGHRS, CDR2 YFSETQ.

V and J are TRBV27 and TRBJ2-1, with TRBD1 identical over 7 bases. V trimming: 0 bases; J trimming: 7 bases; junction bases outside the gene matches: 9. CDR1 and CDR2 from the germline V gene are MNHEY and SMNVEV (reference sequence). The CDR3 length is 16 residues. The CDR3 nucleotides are TGTGCCAGCAGTTTATCCAAGGGGACGGGACAGAATGAGCAGTTCTTC. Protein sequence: CASSLSKGTGQNEQFF.

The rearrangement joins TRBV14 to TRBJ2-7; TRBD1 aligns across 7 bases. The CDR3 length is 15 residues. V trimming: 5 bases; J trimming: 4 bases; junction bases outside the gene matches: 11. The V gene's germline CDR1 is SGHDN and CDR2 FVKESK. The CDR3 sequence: CASSGPRDSSYEQYF. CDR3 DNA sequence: TGTGCCAGCAGCGGACCCCGGGACAGCTCTTACGAGCAGTACTTC.

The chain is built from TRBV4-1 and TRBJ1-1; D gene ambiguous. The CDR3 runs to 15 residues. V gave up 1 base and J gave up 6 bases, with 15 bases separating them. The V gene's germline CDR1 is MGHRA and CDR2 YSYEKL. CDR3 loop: CASSQVAQAVAEAFF. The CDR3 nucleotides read TGCGCCAGCAGCCAAGTGGCCCAGGCAGTAGCTGAAGCTTTCTTT.

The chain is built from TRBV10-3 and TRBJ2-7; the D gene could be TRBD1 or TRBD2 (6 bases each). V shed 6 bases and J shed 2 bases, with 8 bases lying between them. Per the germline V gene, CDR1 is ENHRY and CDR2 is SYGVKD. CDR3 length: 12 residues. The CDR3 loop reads CAIRRGAYEQYF. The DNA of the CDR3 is TGTGCCATCAGGAGGGGGGCCTACGAGCAGTACTTC.

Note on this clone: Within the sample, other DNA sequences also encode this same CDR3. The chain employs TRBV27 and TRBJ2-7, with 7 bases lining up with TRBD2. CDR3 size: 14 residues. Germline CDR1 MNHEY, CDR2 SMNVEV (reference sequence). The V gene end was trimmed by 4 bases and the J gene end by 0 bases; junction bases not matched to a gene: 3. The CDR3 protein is CASSSTGGSYEQYF. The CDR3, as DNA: TGTGCCAGCAGTTCGACGGGGGGCTCCTACGAGCAGTACTTC.

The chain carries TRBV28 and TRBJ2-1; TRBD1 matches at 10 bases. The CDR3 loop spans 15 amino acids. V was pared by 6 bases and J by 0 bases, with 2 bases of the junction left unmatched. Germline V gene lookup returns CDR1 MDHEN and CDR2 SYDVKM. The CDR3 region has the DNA TGTGCCAGCAGGTGGACAGGGGGCTCCTACAATGAGCAGTTCTTC. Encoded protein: CASRWTGGSYNEQFF.

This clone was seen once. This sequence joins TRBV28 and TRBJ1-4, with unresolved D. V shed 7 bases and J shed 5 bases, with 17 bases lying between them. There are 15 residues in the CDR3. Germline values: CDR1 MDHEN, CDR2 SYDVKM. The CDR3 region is CASTIGPWENEKLFF. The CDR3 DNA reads TGTGCCAGCACCATTGGGCCTTGGGAAAATGAAAAACTGTTTTTT.

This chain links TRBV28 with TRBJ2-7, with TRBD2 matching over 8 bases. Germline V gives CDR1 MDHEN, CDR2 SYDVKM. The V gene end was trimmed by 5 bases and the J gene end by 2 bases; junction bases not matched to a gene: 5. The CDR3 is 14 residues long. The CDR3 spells CASSVSGTAYEQYF. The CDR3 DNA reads TGTGCCAGCAGTGTTAGCGGGACGGCCTACGAGCAGTACTTC. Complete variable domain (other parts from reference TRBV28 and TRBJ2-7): DVKVTQSSRYLVKRTGEKVFLECVQDMDHENMFWYRQDPGLGLRLIYFSYDVKMKEKGDIPEGYSVSREKKERFSLILESASTNQTSMYLCASSVSGTAYEQYFGPGTRLTVT.

CDR3 sequence: CAWGPFSGANVLTF. DNA of the CDR3: TGTGCCTGGGGCCCCTTCTCCGGGGCCAACGTCCTGACTTTC. This rearrangement joins TRBV30 to TRBJ2-6; D not resolved. Trimming stripped 5 bases from V and 4 bases from J, with 12 bases between. Germline V CDR1 and CDR2: GTSNPN, SVGIG (reference sequence). The CDR3 sequence is 14 residues long.

The CDR3 here is CASSLLGENTEAFF. CDR3 sequence (DNA): TGTGCCAGCAGCCTCCTAGGGGAGAACACTGAAGCTTTCTTT. V and J are TRBV5-8 and TRBJ1-1, with a possible D match to TRBD1 (5 bases). CDR3 length: 14 amino acids. The ends were cut back, 4 bases at V and 1 base at J, with 11 bases in the middle. The V gene's germline CDR1 is SGHTS and CDR2 YDEGEE. The full variable domain, in which reference TRBV5-8 and TRBJ1-1 provide the parts outside the CDR3, is EAGVTQSPTHLIKTRGQQATLRCSPISGHTSVYWYQQALGLGLQFLLWYDEGEERNRGNFPPRFSGRQFPNYSSELNVNALELEDSALYLCASSLLGENTEAFFGQGTRLTVV.

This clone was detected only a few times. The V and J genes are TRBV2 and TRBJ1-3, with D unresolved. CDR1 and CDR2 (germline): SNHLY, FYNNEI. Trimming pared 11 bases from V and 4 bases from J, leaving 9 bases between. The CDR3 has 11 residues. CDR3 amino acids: CACVFGNTIYF. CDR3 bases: TGTGCCTGCGTCTTCGGAAACACCATATATTTT.

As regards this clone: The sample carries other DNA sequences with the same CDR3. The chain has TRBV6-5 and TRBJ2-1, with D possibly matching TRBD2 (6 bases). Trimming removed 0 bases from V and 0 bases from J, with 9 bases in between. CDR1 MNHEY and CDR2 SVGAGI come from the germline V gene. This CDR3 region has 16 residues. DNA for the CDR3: TGTGCCAGCAGTTACTCGATCGGGAGCTCCTACAATGAGCAGTTCTTC. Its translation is CASSYSIGSSYNEQFF.

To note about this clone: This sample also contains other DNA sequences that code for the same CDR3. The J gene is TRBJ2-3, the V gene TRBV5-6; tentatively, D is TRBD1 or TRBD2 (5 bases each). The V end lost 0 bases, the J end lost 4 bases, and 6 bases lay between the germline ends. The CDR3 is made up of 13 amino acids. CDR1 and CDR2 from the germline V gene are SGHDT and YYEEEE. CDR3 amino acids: CASSLGGADTQYF. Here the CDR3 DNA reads TGTGCCAGCAGCTTGGGAGGGGCAGATACGCAGTATTTT.

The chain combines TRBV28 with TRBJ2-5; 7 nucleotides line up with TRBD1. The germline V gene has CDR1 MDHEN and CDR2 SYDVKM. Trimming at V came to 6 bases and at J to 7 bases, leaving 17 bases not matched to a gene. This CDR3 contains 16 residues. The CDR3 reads CASRPTRTGPGGTQYF. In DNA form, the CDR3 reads TGTGCCAGCAGACCCACCAGGACAGGCCCTGGGGGGACCCAGTACTTC.

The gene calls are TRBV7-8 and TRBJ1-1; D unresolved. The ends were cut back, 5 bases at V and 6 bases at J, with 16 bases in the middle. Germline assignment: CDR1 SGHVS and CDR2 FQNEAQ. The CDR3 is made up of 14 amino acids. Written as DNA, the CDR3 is TGTGCCAGCAGCCCTTATCAGGCGGGGTCTGAAGCTTTCTTT. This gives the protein CASSPYQAGSEAFF.